The 24 T cell receptor beta chains below come from one sample, sequenced in a study of T-cell memory formation after mild COVID-19. Each CDR3 protein gets one entry after TCRdb re-called the 5' RACE reads with MiXCR. The sample has a few hundred thousand distinct CDR3 sequences, approximately 15% seen once; the top ten hold 21%. The sample comprised PBMCs or a T cell subset sorted from them (not recorded which). These receptors were obtained from a young man who had mild COVID-19 (a few samples of this study predate the infection). Cell type and time point are not known.

This clonotype was detected ten times or more. The chain links TRBV4-3 to TRBJ2-7, with 7 bases fitting TRBD1. The J segment lost 3 bases and the V segment lost 2 bases, leaving 4 bases of the junction unmatched. Germline CDR1 reads LGHNA; CDR2 reads YSLEER. The CDR3 is made up of 14 amino acids. The CDR3 coding sequence is TGCGCCAGCAGCCAACCGGGACAGATCTACGAGCAGTACTTC. Translation: CASSQPGQIYEQYF.

The rearrangement links TRBV4-1 to TRBJ2-1, with TRBD2 as a possible D gene (6 bases). The CDR3 contains 15 residues. Germline CDR1 reads MGHRA; CDR2 reads YSYEKL. Trimming left V 4 bases short and J 4 bases short, with 14 bases between. The CDR3 coding sequence is TGCGCCAGCAGCCCCGGGCTAGCGCTATACAATGAGCAGTTCTTC. Translated: CASSPGLALYNEQFF.

The gene calls are TRBV3-1 and TRBJ1-1, with TRBD1 matching over 7 bases. This CDR3 is 13 amino acids long. Per germline, CDR1 LGHDT and CDR2 YNNKEL (reference sequence). V lost 5 bases to trimming and J lost 4 bases; unmatched junction nucleotides: 4. The DNA for the CDR3 is TGTGCCAGCAGCTCGACAGGGCCCACTGAAGCTTTCTTT. This sequence encodes CASSSTGPTEAFF. Full variable domain (rest looked up from reference TRBV3-1 and TRBJ1-1): DTAVSQTPKYLVTQMGNDKSIKCEQNLGHDTMYWYKQDSKKFLKIMFSYNNKELIINETVPNRFSPKSPDKAHLNLHINSLELGDSAVYFCASSSTGPTEAFFGQGTRLTVV.

V usage is TRBV20-1 and J usage is TRBJ2-5; D might be TRBD1 or TRBD2, each matching 5 bases. The V and J ends lost 6 bases and 7 bases respectively, with 15 bases between them. This CDR3 spans 12 amino acids. Germline V gives CDR1 DFQATT, CDR2 SNEGSKA (reference sequence). In nucleotides, the CDR3 is TGCAGTGCGATCGGGGCGTTGGGGACCCAGTACTTC. Amino acids: CSAIGALGTQYF.

This clonotype was observed a few times. CDR3 DNA: TGTGCCAGCAGCCCCCGACGGGTAGGCGAGCAGTACTTC. It translates to CASSPRRVGEQYF. The V and J genes are TRBV12-3 or TRBV12-4 and TRBJ2-7, with no clear D. V lost 6 bases and J 6 bases, leaving 15 bases between the germline ends. CDR3 size: 13 residues.

The chain recombines TRBV5-1 with TRBJ2-3, with 8 bases that match TRBD2. This CDR3 spans 17 amino acids. J was trimmed by 4 bases and V by 4 bases; bases with no gene match: 14. Looked up from germline, CDR1 is SGHRS and CDR2 is YFSETQ. Here the CDR3 DNA reads TGCGCCAGCAGCCCCCCTATGCGGGGGGCTGGCGCAGATACGCAGTATTTT. Its protein is CASSPPMRGAGADTQYF.

This chain connects TRBV5-4 to TRBJ2-6; D is undetermined. This CDR3 is built from 15 residues. CDR1 and CDR2 from the germline V gene are SGHNT and YYREEE (reference sequence). Between the trimmed V and J ends, which lost 0 bases and 4 bases, there was a span of 8 bases. As DNA, the CDR3 is TGTGCCAGCAGCTTGGCAGTTGCCGGGGCCAACGTCCTGACTTTC. Amino acid sequence: CASSLAVAGANVLTF.

V gene TRBV12-3 or TRBV12-4 combines with J gene TRBJ2-3, with 7 bases aligning to TRBD1. The CDR3 loop spans 17 amino acids. Trimming cost V 6 bases and J 7 bases; bases outside gene matches: 19. CDR3 amino acids: CASSPRVGQPERNTQYF. CDR3 DNA sequence: TGTGCCAGCAGCCCTAGGGTGGGACAGCCGGAACGAAATACGCAGTATTTT.

This clonotype was counted many times. The V call is TRBV15, the J call TRBJ1-6; tentatively, D is TRBD1 (5 bases). Deletions cut 0 bases from V and 3 bases from J, with 15 bases between. The CDR3 extends over 18 amino acids. Germline V gene lookup returns CDR1 LNHNV and CDR2 YYDKDF (reference sequence). As DNA, the CDR3 is TGTGCCACCAGCAGAGATTACGTAGACAGACTCTATAATTCACCCCTCCACTTT. This translates into CATSRDYVDRLYNSPLHF.

The chain recombines TRBV7-8 with TRBJ2-1; D unresolved. Trimming cost V 2 bases and J 2 bases, with 13 bases left between them. The CDR3 runs 16 residues. Germline assignment: CDR1 SGHVS and CDR2 FQNEAQ. For the CDR3, the DNA is TGTGCCAGCAGCTTAATCCACTACCTAGCCTACAATGAGCAGTTCTTC. The encoded protein is CASSLIHYLAYNEQFF.

DNA for the CDR3: TGTGCCAGCAGCTTTAGCGGGGGGGAGGACGAGCAGTACTTC. It specifies CASSFSGGEDEQYF. The rearrangement links TRBV7-2 to TRBJ2-7; 11 bases are a match to TRBD2. The V segment lost 3 bases and the J segment 5 bases; nucleotides outside the gene matches: 3. Germline loops: CDR1 SGHTA, CDR2 FQGNSA. The CDR3 has 14 amino acids.

This clonotype has just a few counts. The CDR3 bases are TGTGCCACCAGCAGAGAACCAGGCTTAGATACGCAGTATTTT. This translates into CATSREPGLDTQYF. The chain joins TRBV15 to TRBJ2-3, with unresolved D. V lost 0 bases and J lost 5, with 9 bases in between. CDR3 length: 14 amino acids. In germline, CDR1 is LNHNV, CDR2 YYDKDF (reference sequence). Using reference TRBV15 and TRBJ2-3 for the parts outside the CDR3, the full variable domain is DAMVIQNPRYQVTQFGKPVTLSCSQTLNHNVMYWYQQKSSQAPKLLFHYYDKDFNNEADTPDNFQSRRPNTSFCFLDIRSPGLGDTAMYLCATSREPGLDTQYFGPGTRLTVL.

This clonotype was counted a few times. The J gene is TRBJ2-1, the V gene TRBV7-3; 7 nucleotides agree with TRBD2. After removal of 6 bases from V and 1 base from J, the junction contained 6 bases not matched to a gene. The CDR3 length is 15 residues. CDR1 and CDR2 from the germline V gene are SGHTA and FQGTGA. The CDR3 reads CASSPSGASYNEQFF. The CDR3 DNA reads as TGTGCCAGCAGTCCAAGCGGGGCGTCCTACAATGAGCAGTTCTTC.

In this sample, this clonotype turned up a few times. The chain uses TRBV5-6 and TRBJ2-1, with 10 bases lining up with TRBD2. V dropped 6 bases and J dropped 2; count of bases not matched to a gene: 5. CDR1 SGHDT and CDR2 YYEEEE come from the germline V gene. The CDR3 totals 15 residues. CDR3 sequence: CASTPGLAPYNEQFF. CDR3 nucleotide sequence: TGTGCCAGCACGCCGGGACTAGCGCCCTACAATGAGCAGTTCTTC.

This chain connects TRBV9 to TRBJ2-3; 10 nucleotides align to TRBD1. V lost 0 bases and J lost 0; bases outside the gene matches: 4. Germline CDR1 is SGDLS and CDR2 is YYNGEE. This CDR3 region has 17 residues. The DNA for the CDR3 is TGTGCCAGCAGCGTAGACCCGGGACAGGGGAGCACAGATACGCAGTATTTT. Its protein is CASSVDPGQGSTDTQYF. Complete variable domain (other parts from reference TRBV9 and TRBJ2-3): DSGVTQTPKHLITATGQRVTLRCSPRSGDLSVYWYQQSLDQGLQFLIQYYNGEERAKGNILERFSAQQFPDLHSELNLSSLELGDSALYFCASSVDPGQGSTDTQYFGPGTRLTVL.

The rearrangement links TRBV12-3 or TRBV12-4 to TRBJ2-5; the D is unclear. The CDR3 is 14 residues long. Trimming pared 7 bases from V and 6 bases from J, leaving 18 bases between. CDR3 sequence: CASTLGSGLKTQYF. Written as DNA, the CDR3 is TGTGCCAGCACCCTTGGATCGGGCTTAAAGACCCAGTACTTC.

This clonotype was counted at least ten times. The chain is built from TRBV7-6 and TRBJ2-7; D not resolved. The CDR3 sequence is 12 residues long. CDR1 is SGHVS and CDR2 is FNYEAQ in the germline V gene. Trimming stripped 1 base from V and 9 bases from J, with 10 bases between. The chain's CDR3 is CASSLGKDGQYV. CDR3 DNA sequence: TGTGCCAGCAGCTTAGGCAAGGACGGGCAGTACGTC.

This sequence joins TRBV5-1 and TRBJ2-7, with D uncertain. V was trimmed by 4 bases and J by 4 bases, leaving 15 bases between them. The CDR3 extends over 14 amino acids. CDR1 and CDR2 (germline): SGHRS, YFSETQ. CDR3 sequence: CASSPLDLRYEQYF. The DNA of the CDR3 is TGCGCCAGCAGCCCGCTTGACTTACGATACGAGCAGTACTTC.

This clonotype has at least ten counts. V and J are TRBV7-3 and TRBJ2-1, with a weak D call TRBD2 (6 bases). CDR1 and CDR2 from the germline V gene are SGHTA and FQGTGA. The CDR3 contains 15 residues. V was pared by 0 bases and J by 5 bases, with 11 bases between. The CDR3 here is CASSLTRGLHNEQFF. The CDR3 nucleotides read TGTGCCAGCAGCTTAACTAGGGGACTCCACAATGAGCAGTTCTTC.

The chain couples TRBV7-2 to TRBJ2-2; D unresolved. CDR1 is SGHTA and CDR2 is FQGNSA in the germline V gene. Trimming removed 10 bases at V and 2 bases at J, with 14 bases between. The length of the CDR3 is 14 residues. The CDR3 here is CAITSSPNTGELFF. The CDR3 region has the DNA TGTGCCATTACGAGTAGTCCAAACACCGGGGAGCTGTTTTTT.

The chain joins TRBV2 to TRBJ2-7, with D possibly matching TRBD1 (5 bases). V gave up 4 bases and J gave up 9 bases, with 13 bases separating them. This CDR3 region has 12 residues. The germline CDR1 and CDR2 sequences are SNHLY and FYNNEI. CDR3 sequence reads: CASSVTVSGQYF. CDR3 in DNA: TGTGCCAGCAGTGTGACAGTCTCTGGGCAGTACTTC.

This clonotype was observed a few times. The rearrangement links TRBV5-1 to TRBJ2-6; 10 positions agree with TRBD2. The CDR3 length is 17 residues. Trimming removed 4 bases from V and 4 bases from J; junction bases left unmatched: 8. From germline, CDR1 is SGHRS and CDR2 YFSETQ. In nucleotides, the CDR3 is TGCGCCAGCAGCGCCAGAGCGGGGGGGCTCGGGGCCAACGTCCTGACTTTC. Encoded protein: CASSARAGGLGANVLTF.

The chain couples TRBV21-1 to TRBJ2-7; the D call of TRBD1 is as the table states it, not checked on the DNA. TRBV21-1 has pseudogene status. This CDR3 comprises 18 residues. In DNA, the CDR3 is TGTGCCAGCAGCAAAGAAGGTGTAGGGACACCAGACTCCTACGAGCAGTACGTC. Encoded protein: CASSKEGVGTPDSYEQYV.

The chain combines TRBV7-9 with TRBJ2-7, with a possible D match to TRBD1 (5 bases). Germline V gene sequence: CDR1 SEHNR, CDR2 FQNEAQ (reference sequence). V was trimmed by 5 bases and J by 5 bases, leaving 22 bases between them. CDR3 length equals 16 residues. CDR3 sequence reads: CASSPPADMGFHEQYF. In nucleotides, the CDR3 is TGTGCCAGCAGCCCCCCGGCGGACATGGGGTTTCACGAGCAGTACTTC.